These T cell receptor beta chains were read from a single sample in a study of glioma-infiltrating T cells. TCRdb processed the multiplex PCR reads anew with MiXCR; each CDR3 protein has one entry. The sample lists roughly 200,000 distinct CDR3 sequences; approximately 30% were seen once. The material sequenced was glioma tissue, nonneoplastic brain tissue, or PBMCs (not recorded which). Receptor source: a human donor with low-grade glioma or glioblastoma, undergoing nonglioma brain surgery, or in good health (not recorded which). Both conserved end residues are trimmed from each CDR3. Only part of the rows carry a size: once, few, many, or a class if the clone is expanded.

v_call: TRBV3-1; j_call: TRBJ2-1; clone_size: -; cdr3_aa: ASSQDASIWNEQF
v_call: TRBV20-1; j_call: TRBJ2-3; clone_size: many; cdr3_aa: SASTALAGLTDTQY
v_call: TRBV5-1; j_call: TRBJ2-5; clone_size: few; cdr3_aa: ASSLRLAGRQETQY
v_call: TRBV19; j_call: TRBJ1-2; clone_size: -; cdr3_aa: ASPRGERGTYGYT
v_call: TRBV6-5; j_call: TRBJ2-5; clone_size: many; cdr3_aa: ASSYSLLGGEGTQY
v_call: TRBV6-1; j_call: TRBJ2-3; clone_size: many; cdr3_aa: ASSLAGGDTQY
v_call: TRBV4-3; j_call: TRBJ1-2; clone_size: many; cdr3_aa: ASSQGTGTYGYT
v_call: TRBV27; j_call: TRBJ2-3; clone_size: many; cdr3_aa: ASSLSIRPSSTDTQY
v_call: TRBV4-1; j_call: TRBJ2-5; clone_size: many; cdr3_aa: ASSPPDRVETQY
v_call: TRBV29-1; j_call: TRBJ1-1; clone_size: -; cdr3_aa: SVDLVNTEAF
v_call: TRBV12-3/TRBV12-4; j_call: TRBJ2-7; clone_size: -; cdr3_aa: ASSLVSRVAGGQHEQY
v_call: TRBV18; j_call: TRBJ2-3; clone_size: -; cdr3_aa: ASSQRASGGTDTQY
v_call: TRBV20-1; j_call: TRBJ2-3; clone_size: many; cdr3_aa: SAEGQAAPDTQY
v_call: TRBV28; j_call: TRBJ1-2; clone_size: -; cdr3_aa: ASSTGTDNYGYT
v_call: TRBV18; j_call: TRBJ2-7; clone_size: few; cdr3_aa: ASSPTGTGVLVRQY
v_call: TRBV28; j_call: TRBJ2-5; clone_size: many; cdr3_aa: ASSFLGFSQETQY
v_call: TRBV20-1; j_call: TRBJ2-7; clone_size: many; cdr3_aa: SVVIGSSYEQY
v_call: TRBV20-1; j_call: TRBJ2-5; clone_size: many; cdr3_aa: SAPALAEEIQY
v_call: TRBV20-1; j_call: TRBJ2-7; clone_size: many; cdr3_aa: SAASGDRVSYEQY
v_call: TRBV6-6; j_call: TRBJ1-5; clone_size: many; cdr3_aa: ASSYSPGLNQPQH
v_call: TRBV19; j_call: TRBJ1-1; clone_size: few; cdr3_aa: ASSRVGGSVLTEAF
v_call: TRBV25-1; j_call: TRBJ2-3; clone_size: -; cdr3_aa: ASSELTSGRETDTQY
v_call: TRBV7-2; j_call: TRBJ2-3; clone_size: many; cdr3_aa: ASSLGWGATDTQY
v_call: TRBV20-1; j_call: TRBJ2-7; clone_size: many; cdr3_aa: SASSWREGLTYEQY
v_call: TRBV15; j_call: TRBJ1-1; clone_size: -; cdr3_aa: ARSAGTGGTEAF
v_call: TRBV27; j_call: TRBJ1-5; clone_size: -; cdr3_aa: ASSCSTSPLHQHQH
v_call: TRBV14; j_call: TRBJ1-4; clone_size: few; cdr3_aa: ASSPVGTGRGIGEKLF
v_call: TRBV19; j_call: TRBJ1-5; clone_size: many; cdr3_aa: ASSTGQYSNQPQH
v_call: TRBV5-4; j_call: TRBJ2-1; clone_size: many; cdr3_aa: ASSPRTSGTYEQF
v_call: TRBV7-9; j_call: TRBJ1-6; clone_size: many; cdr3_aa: ASSDYLGAGDNSPLH
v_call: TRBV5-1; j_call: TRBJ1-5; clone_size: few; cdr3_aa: ASSFNGGKEWWGNQPQH
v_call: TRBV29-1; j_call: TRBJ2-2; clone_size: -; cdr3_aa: SAGPGIGAVGELF
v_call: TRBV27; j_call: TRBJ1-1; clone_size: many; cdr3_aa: ASSLSQGRNTEAF
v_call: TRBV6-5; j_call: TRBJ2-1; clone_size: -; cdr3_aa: ASSWTSGRPPYNEQF
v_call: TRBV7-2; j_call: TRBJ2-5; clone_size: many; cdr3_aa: ASSFQGAQETQY
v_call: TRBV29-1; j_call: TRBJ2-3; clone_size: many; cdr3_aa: SVEETGWTQY
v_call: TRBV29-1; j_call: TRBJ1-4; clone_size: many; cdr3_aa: SVEAFEKLF
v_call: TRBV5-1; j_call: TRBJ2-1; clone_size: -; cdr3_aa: ASSFGELGEQF
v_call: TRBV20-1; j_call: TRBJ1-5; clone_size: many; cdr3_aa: SARYEGKDNQPQH
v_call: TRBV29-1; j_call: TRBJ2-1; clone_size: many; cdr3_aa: SGATDNEQF
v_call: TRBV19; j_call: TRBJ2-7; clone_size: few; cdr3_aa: ASSRDRGSHYEQY
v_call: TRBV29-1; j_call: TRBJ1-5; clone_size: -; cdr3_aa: SVADSDPPPN
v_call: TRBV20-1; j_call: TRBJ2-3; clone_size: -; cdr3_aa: SAWDPQGDMQY
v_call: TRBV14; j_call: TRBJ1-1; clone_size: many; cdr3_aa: ASSIHRNTEAF
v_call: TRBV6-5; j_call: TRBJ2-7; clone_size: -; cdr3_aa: ASSYSFSGPYEQY
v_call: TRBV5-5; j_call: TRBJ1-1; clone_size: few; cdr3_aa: ASSLVWSTEAF
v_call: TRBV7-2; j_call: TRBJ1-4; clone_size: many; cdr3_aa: ASSLRSVTNEKLF
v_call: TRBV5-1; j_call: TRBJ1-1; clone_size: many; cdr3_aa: ASTPFGGGRDTEAF
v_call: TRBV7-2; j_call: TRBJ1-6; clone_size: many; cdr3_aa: ASSLFTVRNSPLH
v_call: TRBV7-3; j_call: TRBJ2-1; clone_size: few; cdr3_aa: ASSQQGGSSYNEQF
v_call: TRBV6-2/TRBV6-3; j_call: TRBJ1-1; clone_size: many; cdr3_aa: ASRTRGPNTEAF
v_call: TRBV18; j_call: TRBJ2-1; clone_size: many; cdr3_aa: ASSSAGTGGTEQF
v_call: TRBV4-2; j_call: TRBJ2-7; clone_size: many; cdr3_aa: ASSQQPRGTSATYEQY
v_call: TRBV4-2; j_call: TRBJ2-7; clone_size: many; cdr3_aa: ASSQDGSYEQY
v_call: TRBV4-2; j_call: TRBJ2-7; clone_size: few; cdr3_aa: ASSPLAGGLSYEQY
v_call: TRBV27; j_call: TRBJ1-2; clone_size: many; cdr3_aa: ASSAGMGQGYGYT
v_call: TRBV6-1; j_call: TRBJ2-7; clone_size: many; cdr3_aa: ASSQMSRAGVGYEQY
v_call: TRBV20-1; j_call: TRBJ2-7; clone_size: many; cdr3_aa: SACLTSGSCEQY
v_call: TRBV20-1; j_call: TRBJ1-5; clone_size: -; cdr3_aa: SATGGETGMGQPQH
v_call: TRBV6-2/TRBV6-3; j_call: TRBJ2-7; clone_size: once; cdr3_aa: ASGYLSGSSYEQY